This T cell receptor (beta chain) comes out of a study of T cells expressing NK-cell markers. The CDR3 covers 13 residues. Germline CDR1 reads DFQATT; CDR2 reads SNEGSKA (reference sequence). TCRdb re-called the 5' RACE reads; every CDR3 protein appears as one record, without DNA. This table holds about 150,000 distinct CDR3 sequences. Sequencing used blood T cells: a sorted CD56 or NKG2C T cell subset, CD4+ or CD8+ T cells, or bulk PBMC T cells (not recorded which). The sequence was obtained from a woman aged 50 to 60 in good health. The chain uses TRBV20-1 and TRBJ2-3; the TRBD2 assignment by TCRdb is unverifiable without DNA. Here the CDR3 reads CSARGLAGNTQYF.